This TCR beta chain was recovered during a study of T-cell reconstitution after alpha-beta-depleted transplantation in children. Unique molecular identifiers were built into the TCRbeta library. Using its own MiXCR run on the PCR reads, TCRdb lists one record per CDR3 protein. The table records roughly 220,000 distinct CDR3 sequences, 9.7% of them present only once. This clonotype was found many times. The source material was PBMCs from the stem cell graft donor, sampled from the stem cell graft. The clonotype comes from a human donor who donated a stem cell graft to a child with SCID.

For the CDR3, the DNA is TGTGCCAGCAGCGTAGACGGTGAAGATACGCAGTATTTT. The encoded protein is CASSVDGEDTQYF. The chain carries TRBV9 and TRBJ2-3; D ambiguous. Deletions cut 0 bases from V and 5 bases from J, with 7 bases between. The CDR3 is 13 residues long. CDR1 and CDR2 (germline): SGDLS, YYNGEE.